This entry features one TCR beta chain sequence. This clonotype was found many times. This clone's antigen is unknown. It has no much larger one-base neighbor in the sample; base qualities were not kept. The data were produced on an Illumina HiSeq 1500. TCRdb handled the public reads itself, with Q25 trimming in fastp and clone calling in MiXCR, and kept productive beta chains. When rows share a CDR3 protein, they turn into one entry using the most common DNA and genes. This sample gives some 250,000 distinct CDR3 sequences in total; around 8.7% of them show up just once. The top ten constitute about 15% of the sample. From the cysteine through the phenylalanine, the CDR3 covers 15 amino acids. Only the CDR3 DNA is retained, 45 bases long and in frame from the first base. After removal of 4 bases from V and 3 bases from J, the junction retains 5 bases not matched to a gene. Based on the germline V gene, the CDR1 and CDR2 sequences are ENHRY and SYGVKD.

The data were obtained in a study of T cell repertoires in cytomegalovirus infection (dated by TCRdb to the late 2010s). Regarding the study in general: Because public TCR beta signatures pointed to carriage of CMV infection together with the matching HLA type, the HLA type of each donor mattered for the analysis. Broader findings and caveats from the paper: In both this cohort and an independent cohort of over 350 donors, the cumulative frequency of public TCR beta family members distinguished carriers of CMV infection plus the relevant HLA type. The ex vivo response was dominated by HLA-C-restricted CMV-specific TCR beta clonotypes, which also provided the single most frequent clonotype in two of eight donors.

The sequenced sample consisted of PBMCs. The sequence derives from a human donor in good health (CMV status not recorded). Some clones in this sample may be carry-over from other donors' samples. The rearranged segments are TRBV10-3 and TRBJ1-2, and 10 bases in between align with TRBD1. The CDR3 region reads CAISVGTGEDYGYTF. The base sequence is TGTGCCATCAGTGTGGGGACAGGGGAGGACTATGGCTACACCTTC.